This entry concerns a single T cell receptor beta chain. V was trimmed by 2 bases and J by 0 bases, leaving 14 bases between them. This CDR3 has 16 amino acids. Looked up from germline, CDR1 is GTSNPN and CDR2 is SVGIG (reference sequence). The data derive from a study of control samples from healthy donors and cancer patients. Profiled with immunoSEQ multiplex PCR; TCRdb holds only in-frame clones, not every one. The sample includes roughly 100,000 clones, around nine tenths seen only once; the top ten take 15% to 20%. This receptor was obtained from a man aged 60-69 years with lung cancer. The sample comprised PBMCs. The chain uses TRBV30 and TRBJ1-3, with a possible D match to TRBD1 (5 bases). The CDR3 DNA reads TGTGCCTGGAGTAGGACGGACACATCCTCTGGAAACACCATATATTTT. Translated, it gives CAWSRTDTSSGNTIYF.